The 6 T cell receptor beta chains reported below all come from one sample, sequenced in a study of blood T cell repertoires in COVID-19. Clones were sequenced by immunoSEQ multiplex PCR, and TCRdb holds only the in-frame ones, with some missing. The sample consists of about 300,000 clones, around nine tenths of them appearing once. Sequenced sample: PBMCs or T cells enriched from blood (not recorded which). The receptors derive from a man between 60 and 75 years old who had recovered from COVID-19.

This chain uses TRBV5-4 with TRBJ1-2; D is perhaps TRBD1 (5 bases). This CDR3 region has 14 residues. CDR1 is SGHNT, CDR2 YYREEE, per germline (reference sequence). V was pared by 0 bases and J by 4 bases, with 10 bases between. The CDR3 sequence: CASSLAGHLYGYTF. CDR3 DNA sequence: TGTGCCAGCAGCTTGGCAGGACACCTCTATGGCTACACCTTC.

This clone was detected only a few times. The chain links TRBV5-4 to TRBJ2-2; D uncertain. Per the germline V gene, CDR1 is SGHNT and CDR2 is YYREEE (reference sequence). The CDR3 has 16 amino acids. V was pared by 4 bases and J by 0 bases, with 13 bases between. The CDR3 region is CASSLGGSANTGELFF. CDR3 bases: TGTGCCAGCAGCCTGGGCGGCTCCGCGAACACCGGGGAGCTGTTTTTT.

CDR3 region: CASSTWGLAGSVNTGELFF. CDR3 sequence (DNA): TGTGCCAGCAGTACGTGGGGGCTAGCGGGGTCAGTGAACACCGGGGAGCTGTTTTTT. The chain recombines TRBV7-9 with TRBJ2-2, with 9 bases matching TRBD2. CDR1 is SEHNR and CDR2 is FQNEAQ in the germline V gene (reference sequence). The CDR3 extends over 19 amino acids. Losses at the gene ends were 6 bases for V and 1 base for J; bases not matched to a gene: 15.

J is TRBJ2-1 and V is TRBV24-1; TRBD2 agrees at 16 bases. Germline assignment: CDR1 KGHDR and CDR2 SFDVKD. The junction had 8 bases not matched to a gene; V was cut back by 3 bases and J by 7 bases. The CDR3 has 18 residues. CDR3 nucleotide sequence: TGTGCCACCAGTGATCTAGGGACTAGCGGGAGGGGGGGTAATGAGCAGTTCTTC. It translates to CATSDLGTSGRGGNEQFF.

About this clone itself: The sample contains more than one DNA sequence encoding this CDR3. The chain recombines TRBV30 with TRBJ2-5; weak D call: TRBD2 (5 bases). From germline, CDR1 is GTSNPN and CDR2 SVGIG (reference sequence). The V gene lost 1 base and the J gene lost 5 bases, with 11 bases spanning the gap. The CDR3 spans 13 residues. The chain's CDR3 is CAWSGLPVETQYF. The DNA of the CDR3 is TGTGCCTGGAGTGGACTACCAGTTGAGACCCAGTACTTC.

The chain combines TRBV5-1 with TRBJ2-3; D is uncertain. Germline CDR1 is SGHRS and CDR2 is YFSETQ. CDR3 size: 15 residues. With 0 bases removed from V and 2 bases from J, the gap between germline ends came to 10 bases. CDR3 DNA sequence: TGCGCCAGCAGCTTGGGCCCGGCGGACACAGATACGCAGTATTTT. It encodes CASSLGPADTDTQYF.